The following is a T cell receptor (beta chain) sequence with its context. Per the germline V gene, CDR1 is SGHTS and CDR2 is YDEGEE. V lost 0 bases and J lost 5, with 12 bases in between. The length of the CDR3 is 15 residues. This specimen comes from a study of sequential checkpoint blockade in melanoma. For the study at large: First-line arms were nivolumab then ipilimumab, or the reverse, randomized 1:1. Each arm's sequence ended with maintenance nivolumab.

Treatment given: randomized to nivolumab then ipilimumab (arm A) or the reverse (arm B). DNA-damaging chemotherapy had not been given to any patient beforehand. Sorted cells were live CD3+CD8+, lacking CD19 and CD56, from PBMCs. Only in-frame clones appear in the TCRdb table, and some are missing; sequencing was by immunoSEQ multiplex PCR. The profile shows roughly 5,100 clones, approximately 71% of them singletons. The chain joins TRBV5-8 to TRBJ1-5; D is unresolved. The sequencing used CD8+ T cells sorted from blood (inferred from file names), collected from a patient given nivolumab and ipilimumab in sequence. This TCR was recovered from a human patient with melanoma. Some clones in this sample may be carry-over from other donors' samples. This CDR3 reads CASSLGGGLYQPQHF. CDR3 DNA sequence: TGTGCCAGCAGCTTGGGGGGAGGACTTTATCAGCCCCAGCATTTT. Variable domain in full (rest from reference TRBV5-8 and TRBJ1-5): EAGVTQSPTHLIKTRGQQATLRCSPISGHTSVYWYQQALGLGLQFLLWYDEGEERNRGNFPPRFSGRQFPNYSSELNVNALELEDSALYLCASSLGGGLYQPQHFGDGTRLSIL.